A selection of T cell receptor beta chains follows, all from one sample in a study of molecular identifiers for immune sequencing clone quantification. TCRdb reprocessed the PCR reads with MiXCR, giving one entry per CDR3 protein. The sample carries under 600,000 distinct CDR3 sequences, under 30% recorded once. Specimen: naive CD8+ T cells from blood, with Jurkat cell RNA spiked in. The receptors here all came from a human donor in good health. Some libraries in this study had Jurkat cell RNA spiked in. Each CDR3 is given with its conserved first and last residue. The D gene is left open where the match is weak. Clone size is shown for a subset of rows, as once, few, many or a class of expanded clone.

j_gene	v_gene	abundance	d_gene	CDR3nt	CDR3aa
TRBJ2-1	TRBV7-2	.	.	TGTGCCAGCAGCCCCCCCGGGACTCGCTTCAGTAGTGAGCAGTTCTTC	CASSPPGTRFSSEQFF
TRBJ1-5	TRBV7-9	many	TRBD1	TGTGCCAGCAGCTCGCAGACAGGGATGGTCAATCAGCCCCAGCATTTT	CASSSQTGMVNQPQHF
TRBJ1-5	TRBV4-1	few	.	TGCGCCAGCAGTAATGAGTTTGGGGCGGCTCAGCCCCAGCATTTT	CASSNEFGAAQPQHF
TRBJ2-3	TRBV29-1	.	.	TGCAGCGTTGAAGATTGGGGGGACAGTGGCTCGGATACGCAGTATTTT	CSVEDWGDSGSDTQYF
TRBJ1-1	TRBV4-3	few	.	TGCGCCAGCAGCCAAGATGTTTTCGCCCGGGCAAGGAGCTCTGAAGCTTTCTTT	CASSQDVFARARSSEAFF
TRBJ2-3	TRBV11-2	.	.	TGTGCCAGCGGCCAGGGGAGGGCAGATACGCAGTATTTT	CASGQGRADTQYF
TRBJ1-2	TRBV19	.	.	TGTGCCAGTAGTATTGGCGGATACTATGGCTACACCTTC	CASSIGGYYGYTF
TRBJ1-1	TRBV7-9	few	TRBD1	TGTGCCAGCAGCTCGAACGGACAGGGGTTGACTGAAGCTTTCTTT	CASSSNGQGLTEAFF
TRBJ2-3	TRBV9	few	.	TGTGCCAGCTCAATCCTATCTATTTTCACAGATACGCAGTATTTT	CASSILSIFTDTQYF
TRBJ2-5	TRBV6-5	many	.	TGTGCCAGCAGTCTAAATGTAGGGGGCCAAGAGACCCAGTACTTC	CASSLNVGGQETQYF